This TCR beta chain originates from a study of identical twins. Whole-study results and caveats: There was an excess of low generation probability in the out-of-frame alpha sequences that twins shared. For cord blood, abundant beta clonotypes had fewer insertions, unlike memory repertoires, which showed none.

As concerns this clonotype: Its specificity is not known.

TCRdb independently ran MiXCR on the 5' RACE reads; one entry per CDR3 protein. The sample carries roughly 470,000 distinct CDR3 sequences, roughly an eighth recorded once. These data were likewise used in another study, on yellow fever vaccine responses in identical twins.

Source material: CD4+ T cells sorted from blood. The sequence came from a young woman in good health.

This CDR3 reads CASGSRTGNYEQYF. CDR3 nucleotides: TGTGCCAGCGGTTCCCGGACAGGGAACTACGAGCAGTACTTC. The rearrangement links TRBV5-5 to TRBJ2-7; TRBD1 agrees at 8 bases. Trimming took 7 bases from V and 3 from J; bases not matched to a gene: 9. CDR3 size: 14 residues. CDR1 is SGHKS and CDR2 is YYEKEE in the germline V gene (reference sequence).